This T cell receptor (beta chain) was sequenced during a study of chemoradiotherapy in HPV16-positive cancers. About the research overall: Candidate HPV-specific T-cell clones and common TCR motifs came from functional assays in a couple of HPV16-positive patients. Study-wide results and limits: Only two HPV16-positive patients supplied the functional HPV-specificity definition. During treatment, candidate HPV-specific clones and E7-related motifs expanded in tumor.

This clone showed up just once. Its antigen is currently unknown. Here immunoSEQ multiplex PCR was the method, and the copy in TCRdb shows in-frame clones only, minus some. The sample includes under 4,000 clones, 94% of them seen just once. Repertoires were sampled repeatedly during chemoradiotherapy. This clonotype was sampled from a human donor with HPV-associated anogenital cancer. The sequences come from tumor tissue, collected from a patient who underwent chemoradiotherapy.

The chain's CDR3 is CASSPKTHGTGNTGELFF. The CDR3 nucleotides are TGTGCCAGCAGCCCCAAAACACACGGGACAGGGAACACCGGGGAGCTGTTTTTT. The rearrangement joins TRBV5-4 to TRBJ2-2; 8 nucleotides align to TRBD1. This CDR3 region has 18 residues. Per the germline V gene, CDR1 is SGHNT and CDR2 is YYREEE (reference sequence). V was clipped by 4 bases and J by 1 base; unmatched bases: 12. Based on the CDR3 plus reference TRBV5-4 and TRBJ2-2, the full variable domain is ETGVTQSPTHLIKTRGQQVTLRCSSQSGHNTVSWYQQALGQGPQFIFQYYREEENGRGNFPPRFSGLQFPNYSSELNVNALELDDSALYLCASSPKTHGTGNTGELFFGEGSRLTVL.